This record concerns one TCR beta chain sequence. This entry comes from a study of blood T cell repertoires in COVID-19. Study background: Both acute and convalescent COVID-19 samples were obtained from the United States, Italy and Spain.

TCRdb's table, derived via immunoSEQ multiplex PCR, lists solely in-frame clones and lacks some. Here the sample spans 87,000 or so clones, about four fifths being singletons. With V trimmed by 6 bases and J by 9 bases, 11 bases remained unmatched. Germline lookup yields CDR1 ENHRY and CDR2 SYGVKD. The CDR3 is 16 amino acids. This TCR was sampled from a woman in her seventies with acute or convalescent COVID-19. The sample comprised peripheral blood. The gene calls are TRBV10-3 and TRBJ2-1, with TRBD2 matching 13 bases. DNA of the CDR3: TGTGCCATCAGCCCAACCGGGACTAGCGGGGAGGGTGAGCAGTTCTTC. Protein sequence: CAISPTGTSGEGEQFF.